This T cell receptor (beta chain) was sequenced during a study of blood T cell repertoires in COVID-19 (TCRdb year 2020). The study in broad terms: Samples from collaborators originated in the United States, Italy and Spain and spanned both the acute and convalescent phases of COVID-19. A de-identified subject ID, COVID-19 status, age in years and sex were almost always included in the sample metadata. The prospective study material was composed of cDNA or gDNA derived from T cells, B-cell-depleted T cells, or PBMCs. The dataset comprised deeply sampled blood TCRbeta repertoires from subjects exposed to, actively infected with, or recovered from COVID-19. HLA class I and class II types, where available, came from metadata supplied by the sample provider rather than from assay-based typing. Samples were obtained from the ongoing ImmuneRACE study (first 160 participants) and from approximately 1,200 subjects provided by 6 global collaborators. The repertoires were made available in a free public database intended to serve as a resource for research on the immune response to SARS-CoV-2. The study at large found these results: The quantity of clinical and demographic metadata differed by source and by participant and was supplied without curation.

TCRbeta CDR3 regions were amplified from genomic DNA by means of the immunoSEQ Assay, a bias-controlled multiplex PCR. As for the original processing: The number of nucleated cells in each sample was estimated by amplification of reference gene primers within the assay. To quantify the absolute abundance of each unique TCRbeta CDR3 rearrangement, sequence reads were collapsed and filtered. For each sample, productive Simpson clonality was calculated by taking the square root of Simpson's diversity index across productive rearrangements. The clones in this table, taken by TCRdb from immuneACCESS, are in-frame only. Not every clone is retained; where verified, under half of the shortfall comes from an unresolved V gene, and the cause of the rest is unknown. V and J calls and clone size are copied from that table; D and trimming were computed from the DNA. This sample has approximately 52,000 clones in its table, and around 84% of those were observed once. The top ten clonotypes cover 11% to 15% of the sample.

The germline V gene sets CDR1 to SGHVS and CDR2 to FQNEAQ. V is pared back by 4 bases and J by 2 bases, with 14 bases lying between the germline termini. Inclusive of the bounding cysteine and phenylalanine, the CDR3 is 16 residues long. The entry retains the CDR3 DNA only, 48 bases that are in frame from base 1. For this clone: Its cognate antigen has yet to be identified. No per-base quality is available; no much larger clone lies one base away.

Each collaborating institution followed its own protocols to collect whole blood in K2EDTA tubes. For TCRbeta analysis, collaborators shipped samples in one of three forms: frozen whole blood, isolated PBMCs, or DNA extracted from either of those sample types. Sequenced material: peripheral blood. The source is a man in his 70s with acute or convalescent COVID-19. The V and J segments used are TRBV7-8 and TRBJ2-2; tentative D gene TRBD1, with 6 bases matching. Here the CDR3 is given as CASSSRQAANTGELFF. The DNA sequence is TGTGCCAGCAGCTCAAGACAGGCAGCCAACACCGGGGAGCTGTTTTTT.